This note documents a single T cell receptor (beta chain) sequence. Its antigen is currently unknown. It was with 60 Vbeta and 13 Jbeta primers that the PCR ran. Sequencing was performed with immunoSEQ multiplex PCR; in TCRdb, only in-frame clones are kept and a portion is missing. The repertoire holds over 150,000 clones, with 60% to 80% as singletons. These data are taken from a study of cytomegalovirus exposure and HLA in healthy donors. Germline V gene data show CDR1 as SEHNR and CDR2 as FQNEAQ (reference sequence). The CDR3 totals 13 residues. Unmatched junction bases numbered 2, after V lost 4 bases and J lost 3 bases. Study results and limitations: Most TCR sequences were seen very rarely across donors, but some public TCRs occurred in many. A few chains tied to CMV proved CMV antigen-specific in vitro.

Source material: PBMCs. The rearrangement uses TRBV7-9 and TRBJ2-5; TRBD1 matches at 7 bases. The TCR comes from a man under 40 in good health and CMV-seropositive. CDR3 coding DNA: TGTGCCAGCAGCTGGGGACAGAAAGAGACCCAGTACTTC. It specifies CASSWGQKETQYF.